The 21 T cell receptor beta chains presented below share a single source sample, sequenced in a study of T cell responses to AZD1222 COVID-19 vaccine. Data came from immunoSEQ multiplex PCR; TCRdb stores just in-frame clones and leaves some out. The table has more than 120,000 clones, 85% to 90% seen once. The material sequenced was peripheral blood, taken 28 days after the second AZD1222 dose. These receptors all stem from an adult who received the AZD1222 COVID-19 vaccine.

Here the CDR3 DNA reads TGTGCCAGCAGCTCGGATACAGGGGGCCTAGGGCAGCCCCAGCATTTT. This encodes CASSSDTGGLGQPQHF. The V gene is TRBV11-2, the J gene TRBJ1-5; 9 bases agree with TRBD1. CDR1 and CDR2 (germline): SGHAT, FQNNGV. This CDR3 is built from 16 residues. V trimming: 4 bases; J trimming: 7 bases; junction bases outside the gene matches: 11. The full variable domain, rest sourced from reference TRBV11-2 and TRBJ1-5, is EAGVAQSPRYKIIEKRQSVAFWCNPISGHATLYWYQQILGQGPKLLIQFQNNGVVDDSQLPKDRFSAERLKGVDSTLKIQPAKLEDSAVYLCASSSDTGGLGQPQHFGDGTRLSIL.

This rearrangement joins TRBV11-3 to TRBJ1-5; D is ambiguous. The length of the CDR3 is 16 residues. Germline-derived CDR1 and CDR2 are SGHNT and YENEEA. Between the trimmed V and J ends, which lost 3 bases and 2 bases, there was a span of 14 bases. The DNA for the CDR3 is TGTGCCAGCAGCTTTCCATCCCCCCAGGGCAATCAGCCCCAGCATTTT. As protein: CASSFPSPQGNQPQHF.

This clone was found a few times. The chain recombines TRBV4-1 with TRBJ2-7, with 7 bases identical to TRBD2. The CDR3 has 14 amino acids. Germline values: CDR1 MGHRA, CDR2 YSYEKL. The V gene end was trimmed by 1 base and the J gene end by 2 bases; junction bases not matched to a gene: 2. CDR3 sequence: CASSQGEGPYEQYF. The CDR3 region has the DNA TGCGCCAGCAGCCAAGGGGAGGGACCCTACGAGCAGTACTTC.

The chain is built from TRBV3-1 (or the pseudogene TRBV3-2) and TRBJ1-2; D may be TRBD1 (5 bases). V lost 5 bases and J 8 bases, leaving 24 bases between the germline ends. The CDR3 sequence is 16 residues long. Germline CDR1 is LGHDT and CDR2 is YNNKEL (reference sequence). The DNA of the CDR3 is TGTGCCAGCAGCGCCCGTGGGTTACAGGCCGTGGAGGGCTACACCTTC. Residues: CASSARGLQAVEGYTF.

The chain joins TRBV10-1 to TRBJ2-3; 9 bases line up with TRBD2. CDR1 and CDR2 (germline): WNHNN, SYGVQD (reference sequence). This CDR3 comprises 15 residues. With 4 bases clipped from V and 0 bases from J, the junction kept 2 bases outside the gene matches. The CDR3 spells CASSGTSGSTDTQYF. DNA for the CDR3: TGCGCCAGCAGTGGTACTAGCGGGAGCACAGATACGCAGTATTTT.

With regard to this clone: At one end, the junction sequence differs from germline, possibly due to a read error. The rearrangement uses TRBV6-5 and TRBJ2-1; D call uncertain. The CDR3 extends over 12 amino acids. CDR1 is MNHEY and CDR2 is SVGAGI in the germline V gene. The CDR3 DNA sequence: TGTGCCGGCAGCCGCGACTACAATGAGCAGTTCTTC. Translation: CAGSRDYNEQFF.

The chain joins TRBV12-3 or TRBV12-4 to TRBJ2-7, with D perhaps given as TRBD1 or TRBD2 (5 bases each). The CDR3 contains 12 residues. Deletions cut 5 bases from V and 4 bases from J, with 9 bases between. The CDR3 DNA reads as TGTGCCAGCAGTAAAGGGACGTACGAGCAGTACTTC. Its protein is CASSKGTYEQYF.

The chain employs TRBV3-1 (or the pseudogene TRBV3-2) and TRBJ1-3; D not resolved. Trimming removed 1 base from V and 4 bases from J, with 5 bases in between. In germline, CDR1 is LGHDT, CDR2 YNNKEL (reference sequence). CDR3 length: 13 residues. CDR3 nucleotides: TGTGCCAGCAGCCAAGCCCGGGGAAACACCATATATTTT. As protein: CASSQARGNTIYF.

This clone was observed a single time. J is TRBJ2-7 and V is TRBV3-1 (or the pseudogene TRBV3-2); D gene ambiguous. The V and J ends lost 0 bases and 2 bases respectively, with 11 bases between them. Per the germline V gene, CDR1 is LGHDT and CDR2 is YNNKEL (reference sequence). The CDR3 has 15 amino acids. Here the CDR3 DNA reads TGTGCCAGCAGCCAAGATGGTGTCAATCCCTACGAGCAGTACTTC. Protein: CASSQDGVNPYEQYF.

Only a few counts were recorded for this clone. The gene calls are TRBV5-1 and TRBJ1-1; weak D call: TRBD1 (5 bases). The V gene lost 0 bases and the J gene lost 0 bases, with 18 bases spanning the gap. The V gene's germline CDR1 is SGHRS and CDR2 YFSETQ. The CDR3 consists of 18 residues. In nucleotides, the CDR3 is TGCGCCAGCAGCTTGGTACAGGCCTCATCCTTTATGAACACTGAAGCTTTCTTT. Protein: CASSLVQASSFMNTEAFF.

The CDR3 sequence is CASSLEAAGGTEAFF. As DNA, the CDR3 is TGCGCCAGCAGCTTGGAGGCAGCCGGGGGGACTGAAGCTTTCTTT. This rearrangement joins TRBV5-1 to TRBJ1-1, with a weak D call TRBD1 (5 bases). The CDR3 totals 15 residues. From germline, CDR1 is SGHRS and CDR2 YFSETQ. Between the trimmed V and J ends, which lost 0 bases and 5 bases, there was a span of 14 bases.

This clone was observed a single time. This rearrangement joins TRBV6-4 to TRBJ2-2; the D gene is possibly TRBD2 (6 bases). Germline CDR1 is MRHNA and CDR2 is SNTAGT. The germline V and J ends were trimmed by 10 bases and 0 bases, with 18 bases remaining between them. The CDR3 has 16 amino acids. CDR3 nucleotide sequence: TGTGCCACCAGGGAGGTGGTCCTATCGAACACCGGGGAGCTGTTTTTT. It codes for CATREVVLSNTGELFF.

V and J are TRBV5-1 and TRBJ2-1; 8 nucleotides line up with TRBD2. J was trimmed by 7 bases and V by 4 bases; bases with no gene match: 10. Germline V gene lookup returns CDR1 SGHRS and CDR2 YFSETQ. This CDR3 region has 15 residues. CDR3 DNA: TGCGCCAGCAGCCCGGGGGGGGCAGGGAGGAATGAGCAGTTCTTC. Protein sequence: CASSPGGAGRNEQFF.

This sequence joins TRBV4-1 and TRBJ2-3; tentative D call: TRBD2 (5 bases). The CDR3 has 15 amino acids. Trimming removed 3 bases at V and 4 bases at J, with 14 bases between. Germline V gene sequence: CDR1 MGHRA, CDR2 YSYEKL. The CDR3 protein is CASSHAPWRSDTQYF. CDR3 bases: TGCGCCAGCAGCCACGCCCCCTGGAGGTCAGATACGCAGTATTTT.

V is TRBV7-9 and J is TRBJ2-1; D assignment may be TRBD1 or TRBD2 (6 bases each). Trimming left V 4 bases short and J 6 bases short, with 16 bases between. This CDR3 region has 15 residues. Germline V gene sequence: CDR1 SEHNR, CDR2 FQNEAQ (reference sequence). The CDR3 spells CASSSNGGLFNEQFF. The CDR3 DNA reads as TGTGCCAGCAGCTCAAATGGGGGGCTTTTCAATGAGCAGTTCTTC.

V is TRBV2 and J is TRBJ1-5; TRBD1 matches at 11 bases. The ends lost 9 bases at V and 4 bases at J; junction bases unmatched: 5. The CDR3 length is 14 residues. Germline V lookup: CDR1 SNHLY, CDR2 FYNNEI. The CDR3 is CASGGTGGNQPQHF. CDR3 sequence (DNA): TGTGCCAGTGGCGGGACAGGGGGAAATCAGCCCCAGCATTTT.

The chain carries TRBV3-1 (or the pseudogene TRBV3-2) and TRBJ1-2; no clear D. Per the germline V gene, CDR1 is LGHDT and CDR2 is YNNKEL (reference sequence). This CDR3 is built from 12 residues. V dropped 4 bases and J dropped 4 bases, with 7 bases sitting between them. The CDR3 loop is CASSRTGYGYTF. The CDR3 DNA is TGTGCCAGCAGCCGGACCGGCTATGGCTACACCTTC.

V and J are TRBV7-8 and TRBJ2-5; a possible D gene is TRBD1 (6 bases). This CDR3 has 13 amino acids. Trimming left V 1 base short and J 5 bases short, with 8 bases between. The germline V gene encodes CDR1 SGHVS and CDR2 FQNEAQ. CDR3 nucleotide sequence: TGTGCCAGCAGCTTAGGGGGGCTGGAGACCCAGTACTTC. Translation gives CASSLGGLETQYF.

V gene TRBV19 combines with J gene TRBJ1-5; D is unclear. Per the germline V gene, CDR1 is LNHDA and CDR2 is SQIVND (reference sequence). This CDR3 is 13 amino acids long. V lost 10 bases to trimming and J lost 3 bases, with 13 bases between them. The CDR3 DNA is TGTGCCACTCAGGCGCCACCCAATCAGCCCCAGCATTTT. Protein sequence: CATQAPPNQPQHF.

The chain joins TRBV30 to TRBJ1-1; TRBD1 aligns across 9 bases. The CDR3 covers 14 residues. The germline V gene has CDR1 GTSNPN and CDR2 SVGIG (reference sequence). V shed 4 bases, J shed 8 bases, and the junction held 11 bases outside the gene matches. The CDR3 sequence is CAWTPTGGGVEAFF. The CDR3 DNA follows: TGTGCCTGGACTCCAACAGGGGGCGGTGTAGAAGCTTTCTTT. The complete variable domain, with remaining parts taken from reference TRBV30 and TRBJ1-1, reads SQTIHQWPATLVQPVGSPLSLECTVEGTSNPNLYWYRQAAGRGLQLLFYSVGIGQISSEVPQNLSASRPQDRQFILSSKKLLLSDSGFYLCAWTPTGGGVEAFFGQGTRLTVV.

This chain joins TRBV28 and TRBJ1-2; D is possibly TRBD1 (5 bases). This CDR3 has 15 amino acids. The germline CDR1 and CDR2 sequences are MDHEN and SYDVKM. Trimming left V 5 bases short and J 0 bases short, with 13 bases between. CDR3: CASSPPKGSNYGYTF. CDR3 sequence (DNA): TGTGCCAGCAGTCCCCCCAAGGGGTCTAACTATGGCTACACCTTC.